This T cell receptor beta chain was captured by sequencing in a study of control samples from healthy donors and cancer patients. The germline gives CDR1 SNHLY, CDR2 FYNNEI. V trimming: 2 bases; J trimming: 0 bases; junction bases outside the gene matches: 5. The CDR3 loop spans 18 amino acids. The method was immunoSEQ multiplex PCR; TCRdb's version includes in-frame clones alone and lacks a portion of them. The sample totals roughly 200,000 clones. This receptor was obtained from a woman aged 25 to 39 in good health. The chain employs TRBV2 and TRBJ2-4, with TRBD2 identical over 12 bases. Sequencing input: blood. In DNA, the CDR3 is TGTGCCAGCAGTGAAAGACTAGCGGGGGACCTAGCCAAAAACATTCAGTACTTC. This codes for CASSERLAGDLAKNIQYF.